This TCR beta chain was sequenced in a study of CD8 T cells in ankylosing spondylitis. Study results and limitations: Clones tied to disease were said to be significantly enriched in matched ankylosing spondylitis synovial fluid.

The CDR3 extends over 16 amino acids. Looked up from germline, CDR1 is SGHDT and CDR2 is YYEEEE. J lost 4 bases, V lost 3 bases, and 8 bases had no gene match. This clonotype was observed a handful of times. Its antigen remains unknown. TCRdb used MiXCR to reprocess the 5' RACE reads, holding one entry per CDR3 protein. The table has 180,000 or so distinct CDR3 sequences, about 9.9% seen once. The rearrangement links TRBV5-6 to TRBJ2-3, with 10 bases matching TRBD2. The sequencing input was blood, either unsorted or a sorted T cell fraction (not recorded which). This sequence originates from a male donor with ankylosing spondylitis or in good health (not recorded which). The DNA of the CDR3 is TGTGCCAGCAGCTGGCGGACTAGCGGAGGGTCAGATACGCAGTATTTT. Translated: CASSWRTSGGSDTQYF.